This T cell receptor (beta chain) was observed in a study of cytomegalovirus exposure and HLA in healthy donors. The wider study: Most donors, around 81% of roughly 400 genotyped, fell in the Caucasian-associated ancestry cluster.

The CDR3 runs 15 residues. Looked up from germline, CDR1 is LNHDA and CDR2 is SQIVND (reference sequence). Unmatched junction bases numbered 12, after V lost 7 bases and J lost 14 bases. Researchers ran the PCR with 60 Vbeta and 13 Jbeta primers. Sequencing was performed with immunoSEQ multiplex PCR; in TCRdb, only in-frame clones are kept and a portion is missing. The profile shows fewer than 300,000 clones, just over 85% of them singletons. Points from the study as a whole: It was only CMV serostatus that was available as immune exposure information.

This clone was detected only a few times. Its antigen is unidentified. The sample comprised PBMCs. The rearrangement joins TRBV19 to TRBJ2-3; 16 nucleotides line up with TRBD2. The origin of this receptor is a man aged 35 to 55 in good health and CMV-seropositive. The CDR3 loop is CASNEGTSGRASLYF. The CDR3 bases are TGTGCCAGTAACGAAGGGACTAGCGGGAGGGCCTCTCTGTATTTT.